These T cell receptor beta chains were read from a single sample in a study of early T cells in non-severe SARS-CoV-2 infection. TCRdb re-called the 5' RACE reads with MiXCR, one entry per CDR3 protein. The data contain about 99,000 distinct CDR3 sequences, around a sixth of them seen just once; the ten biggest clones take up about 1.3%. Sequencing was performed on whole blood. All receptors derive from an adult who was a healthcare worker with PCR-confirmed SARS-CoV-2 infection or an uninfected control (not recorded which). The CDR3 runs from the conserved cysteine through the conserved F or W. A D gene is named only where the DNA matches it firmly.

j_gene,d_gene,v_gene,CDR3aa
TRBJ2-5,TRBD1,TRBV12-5,CASGFEGAPDETQYF
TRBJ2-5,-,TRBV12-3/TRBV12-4,CASRTRQETQYF
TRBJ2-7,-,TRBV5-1,CASSLRTGPYEQYF
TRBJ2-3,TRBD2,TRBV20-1,CSAVRGVGTDTQYF
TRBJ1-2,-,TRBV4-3,CASSPRQRLDGYTF
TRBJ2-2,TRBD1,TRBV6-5,CASSYLPGQEYTGELFF
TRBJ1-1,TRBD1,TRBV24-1,CATSDGRGRDTEAFF
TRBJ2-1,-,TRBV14,CASSHPRGSYNEQFF
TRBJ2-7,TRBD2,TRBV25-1,CASTLSGGAYEQYF
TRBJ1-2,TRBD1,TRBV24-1,CATSHTGDSGYTF
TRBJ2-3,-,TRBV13,CASSLGPTMLRTDTQYF
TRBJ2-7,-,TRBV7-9,CASSLDGASEQYF
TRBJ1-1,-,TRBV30,CAWSVGGQRRRAFF
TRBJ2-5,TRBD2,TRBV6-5,CASSFGTSGGQETQYF
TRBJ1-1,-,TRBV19,CASNRGPVNTEAFF
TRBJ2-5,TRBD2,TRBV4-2,CASSQDQERGGLFQETQYF
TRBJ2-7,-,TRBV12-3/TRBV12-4,CASSLATFRVHEQYF
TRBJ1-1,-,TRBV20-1,CSARSGGTAEAFF
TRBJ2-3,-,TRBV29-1,CSVEWGPYTDTQYF
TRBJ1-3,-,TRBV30,CAWRTGVYGLSSENTIYF
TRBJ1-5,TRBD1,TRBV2,CASSIQGRDQPQHF
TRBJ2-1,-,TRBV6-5,CASSYLGEQFF
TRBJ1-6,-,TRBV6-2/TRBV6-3,CASSYEGPALGAPLHF
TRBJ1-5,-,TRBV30,CAWSGRAPYQPQHF
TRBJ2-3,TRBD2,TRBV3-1,CASSQERAGGTDTQYF
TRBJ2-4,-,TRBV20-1,CSARGWDIKNIQYF
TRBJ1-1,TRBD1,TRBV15,CATSITGVETEAFF
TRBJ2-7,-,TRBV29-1,CSVLSASEQYF
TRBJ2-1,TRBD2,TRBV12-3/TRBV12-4,CASNFGRSYNEQFF
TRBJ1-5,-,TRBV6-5,CASSLSGGLNQPQHF
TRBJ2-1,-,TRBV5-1,CASSLGTSNSYNEQFF
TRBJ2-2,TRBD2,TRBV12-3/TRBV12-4,CASSSSGSLGELFF
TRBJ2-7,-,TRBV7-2,CASSYDRFSYEQYF
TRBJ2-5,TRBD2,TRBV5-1,CASSSLAGIQETQYF
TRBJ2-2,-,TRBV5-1,CASSSPQGPDTGELFF
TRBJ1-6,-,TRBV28,CASSLTSSPLHF
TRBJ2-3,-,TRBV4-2,CASSQQGNGETDTQYF
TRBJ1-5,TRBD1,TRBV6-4,CASSDYDREKPNQPQHF
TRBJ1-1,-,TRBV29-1,CSVDGGTEAFF
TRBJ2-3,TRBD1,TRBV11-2,CASSFHGQEDTQYF
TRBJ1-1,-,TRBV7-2,CASSLKVSDTEAFF
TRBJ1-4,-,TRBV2,CASSKTGFATNEKLFF
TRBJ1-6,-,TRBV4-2,CASSQSASANSPLHF
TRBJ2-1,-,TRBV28,CASSLLKGSGRSYNEQFF
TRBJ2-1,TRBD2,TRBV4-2,CASSQDRRLAGALYNDEQFF
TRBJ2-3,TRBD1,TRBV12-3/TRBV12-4,CASSHRGLDTQYF
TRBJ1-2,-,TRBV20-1,CSARQGLSYGYTF
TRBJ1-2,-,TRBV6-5,CASSPRGRDYGYTF
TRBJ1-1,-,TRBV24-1,CATSDSGLGGTEAFF
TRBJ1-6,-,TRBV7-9,CASSFGGLRDSPLHF
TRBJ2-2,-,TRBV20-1,CSAKPDFTGELFF